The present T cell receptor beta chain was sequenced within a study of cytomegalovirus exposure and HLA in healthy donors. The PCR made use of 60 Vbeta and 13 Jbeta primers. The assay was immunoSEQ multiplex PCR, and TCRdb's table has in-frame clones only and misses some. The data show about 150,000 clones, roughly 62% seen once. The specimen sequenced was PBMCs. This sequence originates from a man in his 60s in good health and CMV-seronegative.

The CDR3 region has the DNA TGTGCCAGCAGCGATGGACAGGGGGCGTCGAGTCAGCCCCAGCATTTT. It specifies CASSDGQGASSQPQHF. This chain joins TRBV2 and TRBJ1-5; 11 bases are shared with TRBD1. The CDR3 is 16 residues long. Germline-derived CDR1 and CDR2 are SNHLY and FYNNEI. J gave up 6 bases and V 6 bases, and 10 bases lay outside the gene matches.